Shown below are 29 T cell receptor beta chains from a single sample sequenced in a study of Graves' ophthalmopathy and Graves' hyperthyroidism. Scientists amplified the TCR beta CDR3 regions from RNA transcripts. RT-PCR with HTBI primers came first, then second-round multiplex PCR. TCRdb used MiXCR to reprocess the multiplex PCR reads, holding one entry per CDR3 protein. The sample shows over a million distinct CDR3 sequences, 35% to 45% of them seen only once. Sequenced sample: peripheral blood or thyroid tissue (not recorded which). The receptor source for this set is an adult man with Graves' hyperthyroidism.

The V gene is TRBV7-3, the J gene TRBJ2-3; 11 nucleotides align to TRBD1. Germline values: CDR1 SGHTA, CDR2 FQGTGA. The CDR3 spans 15 residues. Trimming took 5 bases from V and 4 from J; bases not matched to a gene: 5. CDR3 bases: TGTGCCAGCAGCCTAGGGACAGGGGGTTCAGATACGCAGTATTTT. Translation gives CASSLGTGGSDTQYF.

The V call is TRBV6-1, the J call TRBJ2-5; weak D call: TRBD1 (6 bases). V lost 6 bases to trimming and J lost 2 bases, with 13 bases between them. Germline V lookup: CDR1 MNHNS, CDR2 SASEGT. The length of the CDR3 is 14 residues. CDR3: CASRYRALQETQYF. In DNA form, the CDR3 reads TGTGCCAGCAGGTACAGGGCGCTGCAAGAGACCCAGTACTTC.

V usage is TRBV7-2 and J usage is TRBJ2-7; 9 bases agree with TRBD2. The germline CDR1 and CDR2 sequences are SGHTA and FQGNSA. The CDR3 is made up of 15 amino acids. Losses at the gene ends were 5 bases for V and 4 bases for J; bases not matched to a gene: 9. The CDR3 DNA is TGTGCCAGCAGCCAAGTGAATAGCGGGGGTTACGAGCAGTACTTC. Encoded protein: CASSQVNSGGYEQYF.

This clonotype was observed many times. J is TRBJ2-7 and V is TRBV7-9; D call uncertain. CDR1 and CDR2 (germline): SEHNR, FQNEAQ (reference sequence). This CDR3 has 12 residues. The ends were cut back, 6 bases at V and 3 bases at J, with 9 bases in the middle. The CDR3 DNA reads TGTGCCAGCAGTCGGTTGAGCTACGAGCAGTACTTC. The encoded protein is CASSRLSYEQYF.

This clonotype came up many times. The chain employs TRBV7-9 and TRBJ1-2; D gene ambiguous. The CDR3 has 14 amino acids. Germline CDR1 is SEHNR and CDR2 is FQNEAQ (reference sequence). V lost 8 bases and J 4 bases, leaving 17 bases between the germline ends. The CDR3 region is CASSMGKPTYGYTF. The CDR3 DNA reads TGTGCCAGCTCGATGGGCAAACCCACCTATGGCTACACCTTC.

The table lists this clonotype with many counts. The gene calls are TRBV29-1 and TRBJ1-1; D is ambiguous. The V and J ends lost 4 bases and 7 bases respectively, with 10 bases between them. This CDR3 spans 11 amino acids. CDR1 and CDR2 (germline): SQVTM, ANQGSEA. The CDR3 DNA sequence: TGCAGCGTTGTTGACAAAGTTGAAGCTTTCTTT. This sequence encodes CSVVDKVEAFF.

The chain has TRBV7-2 and TRBJ2-2; 11 nucleotides match TRBD1. Per the germline V gene, CDR1 is SGHTA and CDR2 is FQGNSA. J lost 0 bases, V lost 3 bases, and 9 bases had no gene match. This CDR3 spans 19 amino acids. The CDR3 coding sequence is TGTGCCAGCAGCTTCCAGACCGGGACAGGGGGTACGAACACCGGGGAGCTGTTTTTT. Translating gives CASSFQTGTGGTNTGELFF.

The chain links TRBV25-1 to TRBJ2-7, with TRBD2 matching 10 bases. Unmatched junction bases numbered 4, after V lost 5 bases and J lost 0 bases. Per germline, CDR1 MGHDK and CDR2 SYGVNS. CDR3 length: 15 amino acids. The CDR3 region has the DNA TGTGCCAGCAGTCCAAGCGGGAGGGCCTCCTACGAGCAGTACTTC. This gives the protein CASSPSGRASYEQYF.

The CDR3 DNA follows: TGTGCCAGTAGTATCGGGACAGTTTATGGCTACACCTTC. This codes for CASSIGTVYGYTF. This chain links TRBV19 with TRBJ1-2, with TRBD1 matching over 7 bases. This CDR3 has 13 residues. Looked up from germline, CDR1 is LNHDA and CDR2 is SQIVND (reference sequence). Trimming at V came to 3 bases and at J to 5 bases, leaving 3 bases not matched to a gene.

The V and J genes are TRBV19 and TRBJ2-7; 7 bases line up with TRBD1. After removal of 10 bases from V and 0 bases from J, the junction contained 9 bases not matched to a gene. This CDR3 has 14 residues. The germline gives CDR1 LNHDA, CDR2 SQIVND (reference sequence). CDR3 sequence reads: CATTGTESSYEQYF. CDR3 DNA: TGTGCCACGACCGGGACAGAGAGCTCCTACGAGCAGTACTTC.

This clonotype was detected many times. The V and J genes are TRBV7-9 and TRBJ2-6, with unresolved D. CDR1 is SEHNR and CDR2 is FQNEAQ in the germline V gene (reference sequence). The CDR3 covers 15 residues. With 3 bases removed from V and 4 bases from J, the gap between germline ends came to 10 bases. The CDR3 region is CASSFEESGANVLTF. The CDR3 DNA reads TGTGCCAGCAGCTTCGAGGAGTCCGGGGCCAACGTCCTGACTTTC.

The chain is built from TRBV5-1 and TRBJ2-6; 9 bases are shared with TRBD1. CDR3 length equals 18 residues. Germline CDR1 is SGHRS and CDR2 is YFSETQ. J lost 0 bases, V lost 0 bases, and 4 bases had no gene match. This CDR3 is CASSLGTGVTSGANVLTF. The DNA of the CDR3 is TGCGCCAGCAGCTTGGGGACAGGGGTGACCTCTGGGGCCAACGTCCTGACTTTC. Full variable domain (outside the CDR3, taken from reference TRBV5-1 and TRBJ2-6): KAGVTQTPRYLIKTRGQQVTLSCSPISGHRSVSWYQQTPGQGLQFLFEYFSETQRNKGNFPGRFSGRQFSNSRSEMNVSTLELGDSALYLCASSLGTGVTSGANVLTFGAGSRLTVL.

The chain couples TRBV24-1 to TRBJ2-2; 10 bases agree with TRBD1. In germline, CDR1 is KGHDR, CDR2 SFDVKD. The CDR3 is 17 residues long. V was pared by 3 bases and J by 7 bases, with 10 bases of the junction left unmatched. Here the CDR3 reads CATSDLGDRGDHGELFF. Here the CDR3 DNA reads TGTGCCACCAGTGATCTTGGGGACAGGGGTGACCACGGGGAGCTGTTTTTT.

This clonotype has more than one count but fewer than ten. The chain couples TRBV20-1 to TRBJ2-7; 9 bases are a match to TRBD2. The CDR3 runs to 13 residues. Looked up from germline, CDR1 is DFQATT and CDR2 is SNEGSKA (reference sequence). With 6 bases clipped from V and 7 bases from J, the junction kept 10 bases outside the gene matches. This chain's CDR3 is CSAPAGGWGEQYF. CDR3 DNA sequence: TGCAGTGCCCCGGCGGGGGGGTGGGGGGAGCAGTACTTC.

The chain links TRBV10-3 to TRBJ2-1, with D possibly being TRBD1 (5 bases). V was shortened by 4 bases and J by 8 bases, with 18 bases between the two germline ends. This CDR3 contains 15 residues. Germline V gives CDR1 ENHRY, CDR2 SYGVKD. As DNA, the CDR3 is TGTGCCATCAGTGTGCTCGGAAGGGGTTCGCATGAGCAGTTCTTC. This sequence encodes CAISVLGRGSHEQFF.

The V call is TRBV20-1, the J call TRBJ1-1; D gene ambiguous. CDR3 length equals 14 residues. V was shortened by 6 bases and J by 5 bases, with 19 bases between the two germline ends. From germline, CDR1 is DFQATT and CDR2 SNEGSKA (reference sequence). The CDR3 nucleotides read TGCAGTGCCAGCTCACCTCTCAAGGAGACTGAAGCTTTCTTT. It translates to CSASSPLKETEAFF.

This clonotype was detected ten times or more. This sequence joins TRBV6-5 and TRBJ2-5, with 7 bases that match TRBD1. The ends lost 2 bases at V and 3 bases at J; junction bases unmatched: 6. This CDR3 spans 15 amino acids. The V gene's germline CDR1 is MNHEY and CDR2 SVGAGI. The CDR3 here is CASSYTPGQKETQYF. DNA of the CDR3: TGTGCCAGCAGTTACACCCCGGGACAGAAAGAGACCCAGTACTTC.

At least ten counts were recorded for this clonotype. The chain recombines TRBV20-1 with TRBJ2-5, with D perhaps given as TRBD1 or TRBD2 (6 bases each). The CDR3 length is 15 residues. V gave up 0 bases and J gave up 2 bases, with 13 bases separating them. CDR1 and CDR2 (germline): DFQATT, SNEGSKA (reference sequence). The CDR3 DNA follows: TGCAGTGCTAGAGATGCCCGGGGGCGTCAAGAGACCCAGTACTTC. This codes for CSARDARGRQETQYF.

In its sample, this clonotype was seen a few times. The CDR3 loop reads CASSIPAGQTSYEQYF. CDR3 nucleotides: TGTGCCAGCAGCATTCCTGCGGGACAGACCTCCTACGAGCAGTACTTC. This chain uses TRBV5-8 with TRBJ2-7, with D perhaps matching TRBD1 (7 bases). The V end was cut by 4 bases, the J end by 0 bases, with 17 bases between. From germline, CDR1 is SGHTS and CDR2 YDEGEE. The CDR3 contains 16 residues.

This clonotype was detected many times. V and J are TRBV2 and TRBJ2-6, with no clear D. Per the germline V gene, CDR1 is SNHLY and CDR2 is FYNNEI. The CDR3 is 16 amino acids. The V gene lost 5 bases and the J gene lost 0 bases, with 11 bases spanning the gap. The CDR3 DNA is TGTGCCAGCAGTCCTATGGCCGGCTCTGGGGCCAACGTCCTGACTTTC. Protein product: CASSPMAGSGANVLTF.

CDR3 coding DNA: TGTGCCAGCAGCCCAGACAGATACTATGGCTACACCTTC. This sequence encodes CASSPDRYYGYTF. The rearrangement links TRBV7-6 to TRBJ1-2; the D gene is possibly TRBD1 (5 bases). There are 13 residues in the CDR3. V shed 5 bases and J shed 3 bases, with 10 bases lying between them. The germline CDR1 and CDR2 sequences are SGHVS and FNYEAQ.

This clonotype was recorded many times. The chain employs TRBV15 and TRBJ1-3; 7 positions match TRBD1. Germline V lookup: CDR1 LNHNV, CDR2 YYDKDF (reference sequence). The CDR3 extends over 14 amino acids. V was pared by 6 bases and J by 4 bases, with 6 bases of the junction left unmatched. This chain's CDR3 is CATREGTAGNTIYF. The DNA for the CDR3 is TGTGCCACCAGGGAAGGGACAGCCGGAAACACCATATATTTT. The full variable domain, with the rest looked up from reference TRBV15 and TRBJ1-3, is DAMVIQNPRYQVTQFGKPVTLSCSQTLNHNVMYWYQQKSSQAPKLLFHYYDKDFNNEADTPDNFQSRRPNTSFCFLDIRSPGLGDTAMYLCATREGTAGNTIYFGEGSWLTVV.

This clonotype was observed at least ten times. V gene TRBV7-9 combines with J gene TRBJ2-5, with 8 nucleotides matching TRBD1. Germline CDR1 reads SEHNR; CDR2 reads FQNEAQ (reference sequence). The CDR3 has 15 residues. V lost 4 bases to trimming and J lost 5 bases; unmatched junction nucleotides: 9. The CDR3 DNA reads as TGTGCCAGCAGCTCCGATGGACAGGGTTGGGAGACCCAGTACTTC. Amino acid sequence: CASSSDGQGWETQYF.

This sequence joins TRBV11-2 and TRBJ2-7; D remains ambiguous. Looked up from germline, CDR1 is SGHAT and CDR2 is FQNNGV. Deletions cut 6 bases from V and 0 bases from J, with 9 bases between. The CDR3 runs 13 residues. As DNA, the CDR3 is TGTGCCAGCAGTTACGTAGCCTCCTACGAGCAGTACTTC. Amino acid sequence: CASSYVASYEQYF.

The table lists this clonotype with a count of one. This chain connects TRBV10-3 to TRBJ1-1; the D gene is possibly TRBD1 (5 bases). Germline lookup yields CDR1 ENHRY and CDR2 SYGVKD. There are 15 residues in the CDR3. V shed 0 bases and J shed 0 bases, with 8 bases lying between them. DNA of the CDR3: TGTGCCATCAGTGAGTCGGGACCATTGAACACTGAAGCTTTCTTT. Residues: CAISESGPLNTEAFF.

The genes are TRBV29-1 and TRBJ1-2; 8 bases map to TRBD1. The CDR3 totals 12 residues. Looked up from germline, CDR1 is SQVTM and CDR2 is ANQGSEA. CDR3: CRRQGAHDGYTF. For the CDR3, the DNA is TGCAGGCGTCAGGGGGCCCACGATGGCTACACCTTC.

This clonotype appeared many times. The J gene is TRBJ2-7, the V gene TRBV20-1, with TRBD2 as a possible D gene (6 bases). The CDR3 runs to 13 residues. V dropped 1 base and J dropped 4 bases, with 11 bases sitting between them. The germline CDR1 and CDR2 sequences are DFQATT and SNEGSKA (reference sequence). Here the CDR3 DNA reads TGCAGTGCTAGAGTGACTAGTATTTACGAGCAGTACTTC. It specifies CSARVTSIYEQYF.

The chain carries TRBV10-3 and TRBJ2-7, with 8 bases aligning to TRBD1. The germline CDR1 and CDR2 sequences are ENHRY and SYGVKD. This CDR3 contains 13 residues. The J segment lost 2 bases and the V segment lost 10 bases, leaving 7 bases of the junction unmatched. The DNA for the CDR3 is TGTGCCAGTGGGACAGGCCGCGCCTACGAGCAGTACTTC. It yields the protein CASGTGRAYEQYF.

Here the CDR3 DNA reads TGTGCTAGTGGTTGGACCATGGGGGCCAGCTCCTACGAGCAGTACTTC. Translated, it gives CASGWTMGASSYEQYF. This chain uses TRBV12-5 with TRBJ2-7, with D possibly TRBD1 on 6 matching bases. The CDR3 consists of 16 residues. Germline assignment: CDR1 LGHNT and CDR2 FRNRAP. The V end was cut by 4 bases, the J end by 0 bases, with 16 bases between.